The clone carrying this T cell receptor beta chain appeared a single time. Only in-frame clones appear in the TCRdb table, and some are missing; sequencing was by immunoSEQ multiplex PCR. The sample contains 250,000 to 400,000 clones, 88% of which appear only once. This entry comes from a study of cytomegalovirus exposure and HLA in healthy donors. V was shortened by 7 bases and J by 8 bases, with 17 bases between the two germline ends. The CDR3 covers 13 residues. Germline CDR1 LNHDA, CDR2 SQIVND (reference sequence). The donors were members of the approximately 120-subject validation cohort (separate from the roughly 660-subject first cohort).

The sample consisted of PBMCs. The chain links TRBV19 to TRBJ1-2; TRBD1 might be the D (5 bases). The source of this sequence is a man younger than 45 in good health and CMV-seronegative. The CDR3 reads CASKHRHEMGYTF. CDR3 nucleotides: TGTGCCAGTAAGCACAGGCACGAAATGGGCTACACCTTC.